This entry features one T cell receptor beta chain sequence. No antigen is known for it. No quality values exist for individual bases; no much larger clone is one base distant. The CDR1 and CDR2 encoded by the germline V gene are SGHDT and YYEEEE. The V end gives up 2 bases and the J end 5 bases, leaving 9 bases in the junction not matched to a gene. Reading from cysteine to phenylalanine, the CDR3 counts 15 amino acids. Of the read, only the CDR3 DNA is kept; its 45 bases are in frame from base 1. The treatment or condition label, read with the paper, signifies: some 19 received Ad26.COV2.S at low or high dose, single or two shots; a few received placebo; per-sample allocation not given. Repertoires of vaccine and placebo recipients were sequenced from samples collected on day 63 after the first injection. Between 29 July and 7 August 2020, Cohort 1b enrolled 25 adults aged 18-55 years at one site in Boston, USA. As a vaccine, Ad26.COV2.S was a replication-incompetent adenovirus type 26 vector that expressed a prefusion-stabilized SARS-CoV-2 spike protein derived from the original Wuhan strain.

The source of the sample is a study of Ad26.COV2.S vaccination and SARS-CoV-2 variants (dated by TCRdb to the early 2020s). With respect to the entire study: Donors in the vaccine arm were drawn from COV1001, a phase I-IIa trial of Ad26.COV2.S in healthy adults that was multicentre, randomized, double-blind and placebo-controlled. Dosing of Ad26.COV2.S was intramuscular, at either 5x10^10 or 1x10^11 viral particles, delivered as one shot or as two shots spaced 56 days apart. TCRbeta repertoire sequencing served as the tool for gauging how specific and how broad the SARS-CoV-2-reactive T cell receptors were following Ad26.COV2.S vaccination. A total of roughly 30 samples were included in the TCR-sequenced set, comprising roughly 20 Ad26.COV2.S vaccine recipients, 5 placebo recipients and 8 SARS-CoV-2 convalescent individuals. Trial participants were randomized into five groups of five: low-dose or high-dose Ad26.COV2.S given once or twice, or placebo on both occasions. Investigators remained blinded to trial group allocation during experiments and outcome assessment.

The immunoSEQ Assay was the method used to sequence TCRbeta CDR3 regions. After extraction, genomic DNA underwent amplification by bias-controlled multiplex PCR, followed by high-throughput sequencing. Regarding the original processing steps: Collapsing and filtering of sequences were performed to quantify the absolute abundance of each unique TCRbeta CDR3 region. T cell fraction was estimated by normalizing TCRbeta template counts to usable DNA, with usable DNA measured through amplification of reference genes found in all nucleated cells. Repertoire TCRs were annotated as SARS-CoV-2-specific by exact matching of V gene, CDR3 amino acid sequence and J gene to a known reactive TCR set. The reference SARS-CoV-2 TCR set was obtained from MIRA and was filtered for enrichment in COVID-19-positive ImmuneCODE repertoires, whereby public or cross-reactive TCRs were removed. Drawing on the MIRA antigens, annotated TCRs were analysed further at the level of specific ORF or position within ORF. Breadth was defined as the number of annotated unique rearrangements divided by the total number of unique productive rearrangements, and depth was defined as the summed frequency of the annotated unique rearrangements. Group comparisons of TCR breadth used two-sided Wilcoxon rank-sum tests. TCRdb holds this immuneACCESS table with in-frame rearrangements only. Some clones are missing; in checked studies, unresolved V genes explain under half, and the rest has no known cause. Clone size and V and J calls were adopted from that table, with D and trimming inferred from the DNA. This sample lists about 680,000 clones; around 92% were detected once. 1.5% of the sample rests with the top ten.

Findings and caveats that apply to the study as a whole: Vaccine and placebo recipients had similar non-spike TCR breadth, a finding consistent with the vaccine containing only spike. Compared with placebo recipients, Ad26.COV2.S recipients showed higher spike-specific TCR breadth (P = 0.0014). After vaccination, spike-specific CD8+ and CD4+ T cell responses were reported to show substantial breadth. The study was not powered for comparison of responses between vaccine doses or regimens. It was noted by the authors that total T cell responses may have been underestimated by the TCR breadth and depth analyses.

This TCR came from a person aged 18-65 years who received the Ad26.COV2.S COVID-19 vaccine or a placebo. The V and J genes are TRBV5-6 and TRBJ1-2; a stretch of 7 junction bases matches TRBD1. The sample in question was peripheral blood, obtained in a trial of Ad26.COV2.S vaccine versus placebo. This receptor has the CDR3 CASSFVRSRGYGYTF. The bases read TGTGCCAGCAGCTTTGTACGGTCCAGGGGGTATGGCTACACCTTC.